This T cell receptor (beta chain) was captured in a study of T cell changes during pregnancy in multiple sclerosis. The CDR3 runs to 14 residues. The V end lost 7 bases, the J end lost 0 bases, and 13 bases lay between the germline ends. Germline V gene sequence: CDR1 SGHKS, CDR2 YYEKEE (reference sequence). Data came from immunoSEQ multiplex PCR; TCRdb stores just in-frame clones and leaves some out. The sample consists of under 35,000 clones, 87% of them appearing once. Sequencing used CD8+ T cells from peripheral blood mononuclear cells, obtained before pregnancy. V gene TRBV5-5 combines with J gene TRBJ2-5; TRBD2 might be the D (7 bases). This sequence originates from a female donor with multiple sclerosis, enrolled in a pregnancy study. CDR3 in DNA: TGTGCCAGCCGGGGGGACATGAACCAAGAGACCCAGTACTTC. Protein product: CASRGDMNQETQYF.